This TCR beta chain emerged from a study of PD-1 blockade in classical Hodgkin lymphoma. Study outcomes and limitations: Baseline diversity in complete responders resembled that of newly diagnosed patients.

With 6 bases removed from V and 2 bases from J, the gap between germline ends came to 8 bases. The V gene's germline CDR1 is MNHNY and CDR2 SVGAGI (reference sequence). The CDR3 is 13 amino acids. Concerning this clone: No antigen is known for it.

Produced via immunoSEQ multiplex PCR; TCRdb's table is partial and in-frame only. The data show about 13,000 clones, about 90% seen once. All trial patients relapsed after autologous stem cell transplantation. The sequenced sample was peripheral blood mononuclear cells (PBMCs), obtained at baseline. The sequence was obtained from a human donor with classical Hodgkin lymphoma. The chain joins TRBV6-6 to TRBJ1-3; D is uncertain. In DNA, the CDR3 is TGTGCCAGCAGACCTCCAGCTGGAAACACCATATATTTT. It is translated as CASRPPAGNTIYF.